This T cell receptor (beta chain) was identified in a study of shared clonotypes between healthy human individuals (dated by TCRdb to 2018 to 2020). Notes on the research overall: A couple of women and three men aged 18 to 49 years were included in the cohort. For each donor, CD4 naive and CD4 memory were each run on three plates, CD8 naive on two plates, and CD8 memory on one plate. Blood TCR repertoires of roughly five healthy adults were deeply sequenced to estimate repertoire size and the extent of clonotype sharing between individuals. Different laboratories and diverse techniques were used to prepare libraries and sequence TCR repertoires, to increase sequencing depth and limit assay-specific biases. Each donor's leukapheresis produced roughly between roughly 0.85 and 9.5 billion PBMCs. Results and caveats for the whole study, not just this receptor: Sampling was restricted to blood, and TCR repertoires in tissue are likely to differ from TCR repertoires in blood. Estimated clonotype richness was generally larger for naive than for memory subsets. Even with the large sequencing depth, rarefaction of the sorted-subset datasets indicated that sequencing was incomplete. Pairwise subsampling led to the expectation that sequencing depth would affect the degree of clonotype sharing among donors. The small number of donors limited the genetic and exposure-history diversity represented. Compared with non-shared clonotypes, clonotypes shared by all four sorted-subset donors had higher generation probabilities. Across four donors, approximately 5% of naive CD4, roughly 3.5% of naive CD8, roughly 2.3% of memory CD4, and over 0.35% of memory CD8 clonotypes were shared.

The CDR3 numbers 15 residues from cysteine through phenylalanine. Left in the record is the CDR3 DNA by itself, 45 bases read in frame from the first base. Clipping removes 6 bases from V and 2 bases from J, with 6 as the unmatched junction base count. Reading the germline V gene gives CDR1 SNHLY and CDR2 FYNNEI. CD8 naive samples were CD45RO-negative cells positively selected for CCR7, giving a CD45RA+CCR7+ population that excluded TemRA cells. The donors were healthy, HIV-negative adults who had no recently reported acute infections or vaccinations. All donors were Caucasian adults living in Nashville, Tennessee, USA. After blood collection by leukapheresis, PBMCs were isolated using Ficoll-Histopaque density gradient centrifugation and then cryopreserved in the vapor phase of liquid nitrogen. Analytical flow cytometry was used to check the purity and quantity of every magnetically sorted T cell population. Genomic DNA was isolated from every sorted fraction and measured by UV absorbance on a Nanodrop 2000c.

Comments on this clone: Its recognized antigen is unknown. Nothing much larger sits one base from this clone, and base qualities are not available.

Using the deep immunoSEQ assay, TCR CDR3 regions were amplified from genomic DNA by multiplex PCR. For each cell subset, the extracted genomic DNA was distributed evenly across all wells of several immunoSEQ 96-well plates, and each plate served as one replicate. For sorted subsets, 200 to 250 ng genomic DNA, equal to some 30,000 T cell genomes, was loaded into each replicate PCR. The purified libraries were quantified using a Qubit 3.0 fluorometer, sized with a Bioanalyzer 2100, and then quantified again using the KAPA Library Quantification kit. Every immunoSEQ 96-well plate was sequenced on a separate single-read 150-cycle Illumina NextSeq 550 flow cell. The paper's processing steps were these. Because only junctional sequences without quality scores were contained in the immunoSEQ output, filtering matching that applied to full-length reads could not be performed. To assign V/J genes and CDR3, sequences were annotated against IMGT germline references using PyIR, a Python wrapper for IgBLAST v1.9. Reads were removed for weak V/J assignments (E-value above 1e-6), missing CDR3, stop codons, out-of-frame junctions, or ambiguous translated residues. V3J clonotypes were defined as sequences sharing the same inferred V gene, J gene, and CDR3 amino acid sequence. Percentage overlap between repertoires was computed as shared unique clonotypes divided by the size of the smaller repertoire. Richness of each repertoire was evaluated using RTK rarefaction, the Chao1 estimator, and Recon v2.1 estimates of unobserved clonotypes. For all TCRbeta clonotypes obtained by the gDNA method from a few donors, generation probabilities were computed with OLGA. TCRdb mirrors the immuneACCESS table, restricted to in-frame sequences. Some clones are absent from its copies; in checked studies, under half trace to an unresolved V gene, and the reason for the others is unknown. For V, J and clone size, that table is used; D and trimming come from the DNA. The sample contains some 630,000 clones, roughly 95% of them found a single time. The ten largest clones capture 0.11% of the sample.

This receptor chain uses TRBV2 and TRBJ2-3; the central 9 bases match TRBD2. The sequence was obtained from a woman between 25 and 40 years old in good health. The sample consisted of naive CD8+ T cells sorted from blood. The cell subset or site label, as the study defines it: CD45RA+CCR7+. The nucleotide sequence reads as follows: TGTGCCAGCAGGACTGGCGGGAGGGTCACAGATACGCAGTATTTT. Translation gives CASRTGGRVTDTQYF.